The 25 T cell receptor beta chains listed next were all sequenced from one sample in a study of cytomegalovirus exposure and HLA in healthy donors. Amplification used 60 Vbeta primers and 13 Jbeta primers. Assay: immunoSEQ multiplex PCR; the TCRdb copy retains only in-frame clones and omits some. Of approximately 90,000 clones in the sample, roughly three quarters are singletons; the top ten hold just over 1.4%. The sample taken for sequencing was PBMCs. These receptors were taken from a male donor in good health and CMV-seronegative.

The chain has TRBV28 and TRBJ2-7, with 13 bases lining up with TRBD2. The J segment lost 0 bases and the V segment lost 7 bases, leaving 9 bases of the junction unmatched. The V gene's germline CDR1 is MDHEN and CDR2 SYDVKM. The CDR3 is made up of 17 amino acids. Here the CDR3 reads CASMTSGRTKSSYEQYF. In DNA form, the CDR3 reads TGTGCCAGCATGACTAGCGGGAGGACTAAAAGCTCCTACGAGCAGTACTTC. The full variable domain, completed using reference TRBV28 and TRBJ2-7, is DVKVTQSSRYLVKRTGEKVFLECVQDMDHENMFWYRQDPGLGLRLIYFSYDVKMKEKGDIPEGYSVSREKKERFSLILESASTNQTSMYLCASMTSGRTKSSYEQYFGPGTRLTVT.

J is TRBJ2-1 and V is TRBV10-2, with 9 bases matching TRBD2. Germline V CDR1 and CDR2: WSHSY, SAAADI. V lost 2 bases and J lost 15; bases outside the gene matches: 5. The CDR3 runs 12 residues. CDR3 residues: CASSEPKREAFF. The CDR3 DNA reads as TGCGCCAGCAGTGAGCCCAAGCGGGAGGCGTTCTTC.

The V and J genes are TRBV5-1 and TRBJ2-4; TRBD1 might be the D (6 bases). Germline CDR1 SGHRS, CDR2 YFSETQ. This CDR3 has 12 residues. The V gene lost 4 bases and the J gene lost 8 bases, with 10 bases spanning the gap. CDR3 bases: TGCGCCAGCAGCCCACAGGGAGACATTCAGTACTTC. This encodes CASSPQGDIQYF.

The chain carries TRBV4-3 and TRBJ2-3, with D tentatively TRBD1 (7 bases). Germline CDR1 is LGHNA and CDR2 is YSLEER. CDR3 length: 16 residues. V gave up 2 bases and J gave up 3 bases, with 15 bases separating them. As DNA, the CDR3 is TGCGCCAGCAGCCAACAGGGGGGATTTATGACAGATACGCAGTATTTT. Translated: CASSQQGGFMTDTQYF.

The V call is TRBV19, the J call TRBJ2-1, with a possible D match to TRBD2 (6 bases). This CDR3 comprises 16 residues. The V gene's germline CDR1 is LNHDA and CDR2 SQIVND (reference sequence). Trimming removed 7 bases from V and 5 bases from J, with 21 bases in between. CDR3 nucleotide sequence: TGTGCCAGTAAGGGACTGTTGCCTCGGGGTAACAATGAGCAGTTCTTC. Translated: CASKGLLPRGNNEQFF. The whole variable domain, remainder taken from reference TRBV19 and TRBJ2-1, is DGGITQSPKYLFRKEGQNVTLSCEQNLNHDAMYWYRQDPGQGLRLIYYSQIVNDFQKGDIAEGYSVSREKKESFPLTVTSAQKNPTAFYLCASKGLLPRGNNEQFFGPGTRLTVL.

The V and J genes are TRBV11-2 and TRBJ2-5; D gene uncertain. The J call is in doubt because the DNA end fits TRBJ2-7 better. Germline V CDR1 and CDR2: SGHAT, FQNNGV. The CDR3 sequence is 11 residues long. The CDR3 loop reads CASSLQYEQYF. In nucleotides, the CDR3 is TGTGCCAGCAGCCTCCAATACGAGCAGTACTTC.

The genes are TRBV7-2 and TRBJ1-5, with D possibly TRBD1 on 6 matching bases. From germline, CDR1 is SGHTA and CDR2 FQGNSA. Trimming shortened V by 4 bases and J by 2 bases, and 9 bases separated the two germline ends. The CDR3 totals 14 residues. CDR3 in DNA: TGTGCCAGCAGCTACGCAGGGGGCAATCAGCCCCAGCATTTT. The encoded protein is CASSYAGGNQPQHF. The whole variable domain, filled in from reference TRBV7-2 and TRBJ1-5, reads GAGVSQSPSNKVTEKGKDVELRCDPISGHTALYWYRQSLGQGLEFLIYFQGNSAPDKSGLPSDRFSAERTGGSVSTLTIQRTQQEDSAVYLCASSYAGGNQPQHFGDGTRLSIL.

The chain employs TRBV4-3 and TRBJ1-5, with TRBD1 matching 8 bases. V gave up 3 bases and J gave up 0 bases; unmatched junction bases: 1. The CDR3 contains 15 residues. Germline values: CDR1 LGHNA, CDR2 YSLEER. The CDR3 nucleotides are TGCGCCAGCAGCCAGGGACAGGTTAGCAATCAGCCCCAGCATTTT. It codes for CASSQGQVSNQPQHF.

This chain connects TRBV9 to TRBJ2-1; 11 bases line up with TRBD2. J was trimmed by 3 bases and V by 1 base; bases with no gene match: 0. Germline CDR1 is SGDLS and CDR2 is YYNGEE. The CDR3 has 15 amino acids. Here the CDR3 reads CASSVTSGSYNEQFF. CDR3 in DNA: TGTGCCAGCAGCGTAACTAGCGGGAGCTACAATGAGCAGTTCTTC.

This chain links TRBV4-3 with TRBJ1-1; D not certain. Germline CDR1 LGHNA, CDR2 YSLEER. V was pared by 0 bases and J by 3 bases, with 5 bases between. This CDR3 has 13 residues. Here the CDR3 reads CASSQDEDTEAFF. CDR3 nucleotides: TGCGCCAGCAGCCAAGATGAGGACACTGAAGCTTTCTTT.

V gene TRBV6-1 combines with J gene TRBJ1-2; D is ambiguous. The CDR3 length is 13 residues. V was shortened by 7 bases and J by 6 bases, with 15 bases between the two germline ends. The germline gives CDR1 MNHNS, CDR2 SASEGT. This chain's CDR3 is CASNGWAGNGYTF. CDR3 nucleotides: TGTGCCAGCAACGGGTGGGCGGGGAATGGCTACACCTTC.

This chain joins TRBV4-3 and TRBJ1-1, with D unclear. The V end lost 1 base, the J end lost 10 bases, and 10 bases lay between the germline ends. The length of the CDR3 is 12 residues. CDR1 and CDR2 (germline): LGHNA, YSLEER. Here the CDR3 reads CASSQGLEAAFF. In DNA, the CDR3 is TGCGCCAGCAGCCAAGGCCTCGAGGCAGCTTTCTTT.

CDR3 DNA sequence: TGTGCCAGCAGTGAATCCCAGATGTACCAAGAGACCCAGTACTTC. Its protein product is CASSESQMYQETQYF. V gene TRBV6-1 combines with J gene TRBJ2-5, with D unresolved. This CDR3 is built from 15 residues. The V and J ends lost 2 bases and 0 bases respectively, with 10 bases between them. Germline assignment: CDR1 MNHNS and CDR2 SASEGT.

There are a few counts of this clone. The chain employs TRBV28 and TRBJ1-5; possible D gene TRBD1, 5 bases. The V and J ends lost 5 bases and 5 bases respectively, with 13 bases between them. This CDR3 has 14 residues. Germline lookup yields CDR1 MDHEN and CDR2 SYDVKM. The chain's CDR3 is CASSPGGGYQPQHF. The CDR3 nucleotides are TGTGCCAGCAGTCCCGGCGGGGGATATCAGCCCCAGCATTTT.

This chain uses TRBV7-2 with TRBJ1-1; 8 bases agree with TRBD1. Trimming removed 4 bases from V and 2 bases from J; junction bases left unmatched: 6. The germline gives CDR1 SGHTA, CDR2 FQGNSA. The CDR3 loop spans 15 amino acids. The CDR3 is CASSSQGVSNTEAFF. In DNA form, the CDR3 reads TGTGCCAGCAGCTCACAGGGGGTCAGTAACACTGAAGCTTTCTTT.

This clone has only one observation. CDR3 sequence (DNA): TGTGCCAGCAGCTTAGGCAGGGGCAATGAAGCTTTCTTT. Translating it yields CASSLGRGNEAFF. The chain joins TRBV11-2 to TRBJ1-1; TRBD1 is a possible D gene (6 bases). Trimming took 1 base from V and 7 from J, leaving 10 bases between them. The germline V gene encodes CDR1 SGHAT and CDR2 FQNNGV. The CDR3 contains 13 residues.

This clone was recorded only once. V gene TRBV5-1 combines with J gene TRBJ1-3; the D is unclear. The V and J ends lost 3 bases and 4 bases respectively, with 11 bases between them. This CDR3 has 14 amino acids. Germline-derived CDR1 and CDR2 are SGHRS and YFSETQ. DNA of the CDR3: TGCGCCAGCAGCTCTTCAGCGGAGGGAAACACCATATATTTT. This gives the protein CASSSSAEGNTIYF.

This chain links TRBV12-5 with TRBJ2-5; D unclear. The CDR3 sequence is 12 residues long. Germline V gene sequence: CDR1 LGHNT, CDR2 FRNRAP. V dropped 1 base and J dropped 5 bases, with 5 bases sitting between them. CDR3 nucleotides: TGTGCTAGTGGTTTGGCCGGGGAGACCCAGTACTTC. Translating it yields CASGLAGETQYF.

In the case of this clone: The junction departs from the called germline gene at one end, perhaps through a read error. V is TRBV7-7 and J is TRBJ2-5, with 7 bases fitting TRBD1. The germline V gene has CDR1 SSHAT and CDR2 FNYEAQ (reference sequence). The CDR3 extends over 15 amino acids. The CDR3 region has the DNA TGTGCTAGCAGCCCCACGACAGGGAACCAAGAGACCCAGTACTTC. Protein: CASSPTTGNQETQYF.

This clone has just a few counts. This chain links TRBV21-1 with TRBJ2-7; the table's TRBD1 call for D was not verified on the DNA. TRBV21-1 is labeled a pseudogene. The CDR3 is 16 amino acids. CDR3 sequence reads: CASSKPQGADPYEQYF. CDR3 DNA sequence: TGTGCCAGCAGCAAACCTCAGGGGGCTGATCCCTACGAGCAGTACTTC.

About this clone: At the DNA level, this CDR3 is encoded by other sequences in the same sample as well. The J gene is TRBJ1-2, the V gene TRBV28, with D possibly TRBD1 on 5 matching bases. CDR1 MDHEN and CDR2 SYDVKM come from the germline V gene. V shed 6 bases and J shed 2 bases, with 10 bases lying between them. The CDR3 runs 13 residues. The CDR3 DNA sequence: TGTGCCAGCAGCTATCAGGGAAACTATGGCTACACCTTC. Its translation is CASSYQGNYGYTF.

V usage is TRBV28 and J usage is TRBJ2-2; a weak D match, TRBD1 (6 bases). The CDR3 has 15 amino acids. The V end was cut by 8 bases, the J end by 6 bases, with 19 bases between. Germline V lookup: CDR1 MDHEN, CDR2 SYDVKM. CDR3 sequence (DNA): TGTGCCAGCTCTTCAGGGGCTGCTGGGGCCGGGGAGCTGTTTTTT. Protein: CASSSGAAGAGELFF.

The chain carries TRBV9 and TRBJ1-2; D remains ambiguous. Germline lookup yields CDR1 SGDLS and CDR2 YYNGEE. The CDR3 totals 13 residues. Trimming shortened V by 0 bases and J by 4 bases, and 7 bases separated the two germline ends. The DNA of the CDR3 is TGTGCCAGCAGCGTAGGGGCAGGCTATGGCTACACCTTC. This sequence encodes CASSVGAGYGYTF.

The chain is built from TRBV11-2 and TRBJ2-1; tentative D call: TRBD2 (6 bases). The CDR3 covers 18 residues. Germline CDR1 is SGHAT and CDR2 is FQNNGV. V was cut by 7 bases and J by 9 bases, with 31 bases left in between. The CDR3 reads CASTPEGGASARTSEQFF. CDR3 sequence (DNA): TGTGCCAGCACCCCAGAGGGTGGTGCTAGCGCAAGAACCTCTGAGCAGTTCTTC.

The rearrangement joins TRBV19 to TRBJ1-5, with D perhaps matching TRBD1 (5 bases). Trimming shortened V by 4 bases and J by 3 bases, and 16 bases separated the two germline ends. The CDR3 has 16 amino acids. In germline, CDR1 is LNHDA, CDR2 SQIVND (reference sequence). This CDR3 reads CASSNFGAVHNQPQHF. The DNA for the CDR3 is TGTGCCAGTAGTAATTTTGGGGCAGTACACAATCAGCCCCAGCATTTT.